The 20 T cell receptor beta chains in this list originate from one sample, sequenced in a study of shared clonotypes between healthy human individuals. Some clones are missing from TCRdb's copy, which holds only in-frame ones; the method was immunoSEQ multiplex PCR. Counted here are approximately 1,000,000 clones, around three quarters occurring once; the ten biggest clones make up almost 0.9%. Material: memory CD4+ T cells from PBMCs. Subset denoted: CD45RA-negative fraction. These receptor sequences come from a young man in good health. Some clones in this sample may be carry-over from other donors' samples.

This chain joins TRBV9 and TRBJ1-2; 7 bases line up with TRBD1. The J segment lost 8 bases and the V segment lost 0 bases, leaving 7 bases of the junction unmatched. The germline gives CDR1 SGDLS, CDR2 YYNGEE. This CDR3 contains 14 residues. The chain's CDR3 is CASSVGSQGGGYTF. The CDR3 DNA reads TGTGCCAGCAGCGTAGGATCCCAAGGGGGCGGCTACACCTTC. Filled out from reference TRBV9 and TRBJ1-2, the complete variable domain reads DSGVTQTPKHLITATGQRVTLRCSPRSGDLSVYWYQQSLDQGLQFLIQYYNGEERAKGNILERFSAQQFPDLHSELNLSSLELGDSALYFCASSVGSQGGGYTFGSGTRLTVV.

This clone was seen only once. The rearrangement uses TRBV25-1 and TRBJ2-7; tentatively, D is TRBD2 (6 bases). V was shortened by 6 bases and J by 6 bases, with 12 bases between the two germline ends. CDR1 MGHDK and CDR2 SYGVNS come from the germline V gene. The CDR3 length is 12 residues. CDR3 DNA sequence: TGTGCCAGCAGCCCGAGGGGAGGCGAGCAGTACTTC. Its translation: CASSPRGGEQYF.

This chain links TRBV7-9 with TRBJ2-4, with 10 nucleotides matching TRBD2. The V gene end was trimmed by 5 bases and the J gene end by 0 bases; junction bases not matched to a gene: 4. The CDR3 sequence is 16 residues long. From germline, CDR1 is SEHNR and CDR2 FQNEAQ (reference sequence). The CDR3, as DNA: TGTGCCAGCAGCATCGGACTAGCGGTAGCCAAAAACATTCAGTACTTC. Translating gives CASSIGLAVAKNIQYF.

The chain joins TRBV29-1 to TRBJ2-7, with D possibly being TRBD1 (5 bases). The CDR3 consists of 12 residues. V was trimmed by 3 bases and J by 6 bases, leaving 12 bases between them. Germline assignment: CDR1 SQVTM and CDR2 ANQGSEA. This CDR3 is CSVEAGFLEQYF. CDR3 coding DNA: TGCAGCGTTGAGGCAGGGTTCCTCGAGCAGTACTTC.

The chain recombines TRBV7-3 with TRBJ1-1; 9 positions match TRBD1. Germline values: CDR1 SGHTA, CDR2 FQGTGA. With 4 bases clipped from V and 12 bases from J, the junction kept 6 bases outside the gene matches. The CDR3 loop spans 12 amino acids. The CDR3 loop is CASSSGQGLPFF. The CDR3 region has the DNA TGTGCCAGCAGCTCGGGACAGGGTTTACCTTTCTTT.

The chain carries TRBV5-1 and TRBJ2-7; D not certain. With 3 bases removed from V and 2 bases from J, the gap between germline ends came to 15 bases. CDR1 and CDR2 (germline): SGHRS, YFSETQ. The CDR3 has 15 amino acids. In nucleotides, the CDR3 is TGCGCCAGCAGCTCGAATGGACGGACCACCTACGAGCAGTACTTC. Translation gives CASSSNGRTTYEQYF.

As regards this clone: The sample carries other DNA sequences with the same CDR3. CDR3 amino acids: CASSLDRGRETQYF. The CDR3 DNA follows: TGCGCCAGCAGCTTAGACAGGGGTCGAGAGACCCAGTACTTC. This chain connects TRBV5-1 to TRBJ2-5, with 8 bases lining up with TRBD1. Germline CDR1 is SGHRS and CDR2 is YFSETQ. There are 14 residues in the CDR3. The V and J ends lost 2 bases and 4 bases, in that order; junction bases with no gene match: 4.

The chain joins TRBV7-9 to TRBJ2-7; 12 nucleotides agree with TRBD2. The CDR3 is 18 amino acids. After removal of 4 bases from V and 2 bases from J, the junction contained 12 bases not matched to a gene. The germline CDR1 and CDR2 sequences are SEHNR and FQNEAQ (reference sequence). CDR3 sequence reads: CASSSLPGLAGGPYEQYF. For the CDR3, the DNA is TGTGCCAGCAGCTCCCTACCGGGTCTAGCGGGAGGGCCCTACGAGCAGTACTTC.

The chain has TRBV29-1 and TRBJ1-3; D unclear. Germline lookup yields CDR1 SQVTM and CDR2 ANQGSEA. This CDR3 is 13 amino acids long. The ends were cut back, 3 bases at V and 0 bases at J, with 6 bases in the middle. DNA for the CDR3: TGCAGCGTTGAGTTGGGCTCTGGAAACACCATATATTTT. Translating it yields CSVELGSGNTIYF.

The J gene is TRBJ1-2, the V gene TRBV18; D gene unclear. Germline lookup yields CDR1 KGHSH and CDR2 LQKENI. The CDR3 loop spans 14 amino acids. The germline V and J ends were trimmed by 4 bases and 8 bases, with 17 bases remaining between them. This CDR3 is CASSREPGREGYTF. Written as DNA, the CDR3 is TGTGCCAGCTCACGGGAACCGGGGAGGGAAGGCTACACCTTC.

The V and J genes are TRBV19 and TRBJ2-7, with 8 positions matching TRBD1. The CDR3 totals 13 residues. Germline assignment: CDR1 LNHDA and CDR2 SQIVND (reference sequence). Trimming removed 10 bases from V and 6 bases from J; junction bases left unmatched: 11. The CDR3 protein is CATATDRAAEQYF. In DNA, the CDR3 is TGTGCCACCGCAACGGACAGGGCCGCCGAGCAGTACTTC.

The chain joins TRBV5-1 to TRBJ2-1; the D gene is possibly TRBD2 (5 bases). There are 16 residues in the CDR3. Trimming shortened V by 0 bases and J by 8 bases, and 18 bases separated the two germline ends. Germline V lookup: CDR1 SGHRS, CDR2 YFSETQ. CDR3 sequence reads: CASSLATTPGYDEQFF. The DNA for the CDR3 is TGCGCCAGCAGCTTGGCGACCACCCCGGGGTATGATGAGCAGTTCTTC.

This clone was counted once. The chain's CDR3 is CASSPMPGQGTYEQYF. CDR3 coding DNA: TGTGCCAGCAGCCCCATGCCGGGACAGGGGACGTACGAGCAGTACTTC. The chain combines TRBV7-2 with TRBJ2-7, with 10 bases aligning to TRBD1. J was trimmed by 4 bases and V by 5 bases; bases with no gene match: 11. Germline V lookup: CDR1 SGHTA, CDR2 FQGNSA. CDR3 length: 16 amino acids.

The genes are TRBV7-9 and TRBJ2-1; D is undetermined. The CDR3 spans 13 residues. V lost 4 bases and J lost 10, with 14 bases in between. Germline V gene lookup returns CDR1 SEHNR and CDR2 FQNEAQ (reference sequence). The chain's CDR3 is CASSSSVEGEQFF. DNA of the CDR3: TGTGCCAGCAGCTCCTCGGTAGAAGGAGAGCAGTTCTTC.

The chain combines TRBV11-2 with TRBJ2-7, with 11 bases fitting TRBD1. Germline CDR1 reads SGHAT; CDR2 reads FQNNGV. The CDR3 is made up of 14 amino acids. J was trimmed by 5 bases and V by 4 bases; bases with no gene match: 4. CDR3 coding DNA: TGTGCCAGCAGCTCCCGGACAGGGGGCAACGAGCAGTACTTC. As protein: CASSSRTGGNEQYF. Based on the CDR3 plus reference TRBV11-2 and TRBJ2-7, the full variable domain is EAGVAQSPRYKIIEKRQSVAFWCNPISGHATLYWYQQILGQGPKLLIQFQNNGVVDDSQLPKDRFSAERLKGVDSTLKIQPAKLEDSAVYLCASSSRTGGNEQYFGPGTRLTVT.

The V gene is TRBV2, the J gene TRBJ2-5, with D perhaps TRBD1 (6 bases). Germline CDR1 and CDR2: SNHLY and FYNNEI. Trimming left V 5 bases short and J 3 bases short, with 10 bases between. The CDR3 has 13 amino acids. The CDR3 loop reads CASSQGNEETQYF. The CDR3 DNA reads TGTGCCAGCAGTCAGGGGAACGAAGAGACCCAGTACTTC.

The rearrangement uses TRBV7-9 and TRBJ2-3, with TRBD1 matching 7 bases. V lost 5 bases, J lost 2 bases, and 1 base stayed unmatched. Germline loops: CDR1 SEHNR, CDR2 FQNEAQ (reference sequence). The CDR3 spans 13 residues. The DNA for the CDR3 is TGTGCCAGCAGCAAGGGGGCCACAGATACGCAGTATTTT. Translated, it gives CASSKGATDTQYF.

In DNA form, the CDR3 reads TGTGCCAGCAGAGGTCGAGGACAGGAGACTAACTACGAGCAGTACTTC. Translation gives CASRGRGQETNYEQYF. This chain links TRBV2 with TRBJ2-7, with 7 bases fitting TRBD1. The V gene's germline CDR1 is SNHLY and CDR2 FYNNEI. CDR3 length equals 16 residues. With V trimmed by 6 bases and J by 3 bases, 14 bases remained unmatched.

The rearrangement uses TRBV28 and TRBJ1-2; D is possibly TRBD1 (5 bases). Germline CDR1 reads MDHEN; CDR2 reads SYDVKM. CDR3 length: 15 residues. Trimming left V 6 bases short and J 4 bases short, with 18 bases between. This CDR3 reads CASRKEGPILYGYTF. The CDR3 nucleotides are TGTGCCAGCAGAAAAGAGGGACCGATACTCTATGGCTACACCTTC.

This clone was seen more than once but under ten times. This chain uses TRBV7-6 with TRBJ2-3; 10 bases are shared with TRBD2. CDR3 length: 16 residues. CDR1 and CDR2 (germline): SGHVS, FNYEAQ. Trimming cost V 1 base and J 7 bases; bases outside gene matches: 8. Here the CDR3 reads CASSLGSGRSRNTQYF. In DNA, the CDR3 is TGTGCCAGCAGCTTAGGTAGCGGGAGGAGCCGAAATACGCAGTATTTT. Complete variable domain (other parts from reference TRBV7-6 and TRBJ2-3): GAGVSQSPRYKVTKRGQDVALRCDPISGHVSLYWYRQALGQGPEFLTYFNYEAQQDKSGLPNDRFSAERPEGSISTLTIQRTEQRDSAMYRCASSLGSGRSRNTQYFGPGTRLTVL.